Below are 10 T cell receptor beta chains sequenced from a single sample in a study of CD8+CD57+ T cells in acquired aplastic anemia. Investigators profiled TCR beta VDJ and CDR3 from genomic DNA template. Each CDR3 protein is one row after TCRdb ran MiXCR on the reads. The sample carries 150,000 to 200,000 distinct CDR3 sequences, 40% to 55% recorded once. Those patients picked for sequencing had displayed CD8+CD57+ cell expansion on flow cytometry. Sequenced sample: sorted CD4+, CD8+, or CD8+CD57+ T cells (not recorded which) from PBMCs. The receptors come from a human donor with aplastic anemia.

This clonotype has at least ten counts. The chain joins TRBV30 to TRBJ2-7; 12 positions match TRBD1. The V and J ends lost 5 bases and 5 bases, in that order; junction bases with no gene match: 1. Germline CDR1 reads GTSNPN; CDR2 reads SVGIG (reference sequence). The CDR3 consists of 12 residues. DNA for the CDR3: TGTGCCTGGGGGACAGGGGGCGACGAGCAGTACTTC. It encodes CAWGTGGDEQYF.

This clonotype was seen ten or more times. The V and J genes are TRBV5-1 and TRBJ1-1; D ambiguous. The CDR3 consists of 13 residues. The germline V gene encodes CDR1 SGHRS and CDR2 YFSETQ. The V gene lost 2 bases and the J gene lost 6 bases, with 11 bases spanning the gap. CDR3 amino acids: CASSLSGSPEAFF. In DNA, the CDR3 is TGCGCCAGCAGCTTAAGCGGTTCTCCTGAAGCTTTCTTT.

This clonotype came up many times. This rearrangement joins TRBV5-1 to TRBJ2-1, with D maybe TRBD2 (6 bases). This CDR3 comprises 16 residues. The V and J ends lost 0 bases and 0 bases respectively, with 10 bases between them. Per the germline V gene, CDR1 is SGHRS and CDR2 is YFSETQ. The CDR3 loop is CASSLEGAGSYNEQFF. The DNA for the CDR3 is TGCGCCAGCAGCTTGGAGGGAGCGGGCTCCTACAATGAGCAGTTCTTC.

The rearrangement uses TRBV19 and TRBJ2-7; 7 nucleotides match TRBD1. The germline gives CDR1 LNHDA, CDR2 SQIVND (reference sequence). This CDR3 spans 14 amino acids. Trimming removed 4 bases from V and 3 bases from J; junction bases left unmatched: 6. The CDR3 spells CASSRETGNYEQYF. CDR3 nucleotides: TGTGCCAGTAGTAGGGAGACAGGGAACTACGAGCAGTACTTC.

DNA of the CDR3: TGTGCCAGCAGCTTAGGGGACAGGGACACCTACGAGCAGTACTTC. Translation gives CASSLGDRDTYEQYF. The chain carries TRBV7-9 and TRBJ2-7, with TRBD1 matching over 9 bases. This CDR3 contains 15 residues. The junction had 3 bases not matched to a gene; V was cut back by 1 base and J by 2 bases. The germline V gene has CDR1 SEHNR and CDR2 FQNEAQ (reference sequence).

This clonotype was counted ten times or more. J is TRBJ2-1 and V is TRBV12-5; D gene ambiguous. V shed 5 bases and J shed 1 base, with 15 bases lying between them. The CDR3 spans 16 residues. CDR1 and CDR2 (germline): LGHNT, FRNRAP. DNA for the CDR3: TGTGCTAGTGGTCAAAAGTCCATACTGTCCTACAATGAGCAGTTCTTC. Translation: CASGQKSILSYNEQFF.

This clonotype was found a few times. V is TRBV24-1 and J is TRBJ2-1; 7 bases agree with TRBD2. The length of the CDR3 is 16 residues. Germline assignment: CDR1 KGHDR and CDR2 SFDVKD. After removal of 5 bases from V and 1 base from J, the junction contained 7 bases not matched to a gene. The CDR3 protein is CATSGVAGMSYNEQFF. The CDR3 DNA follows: TGTGCCACCAGTGGGGTAGCGGGTATGTCCTACAATGAGCAGTTCTTC.

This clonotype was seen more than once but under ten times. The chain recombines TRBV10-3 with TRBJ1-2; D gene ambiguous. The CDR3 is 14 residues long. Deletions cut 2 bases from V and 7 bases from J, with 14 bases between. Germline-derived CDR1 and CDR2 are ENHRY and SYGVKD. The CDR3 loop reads CAISELGSVSGYTF. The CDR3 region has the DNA TGTGCCATCAGTGAGCTGGGCAGTGTTTCTGGCTACACCTTC.

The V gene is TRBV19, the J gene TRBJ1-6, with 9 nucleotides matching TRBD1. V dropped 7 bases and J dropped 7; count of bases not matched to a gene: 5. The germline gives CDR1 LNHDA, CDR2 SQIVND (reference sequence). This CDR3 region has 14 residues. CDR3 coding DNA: TGTGCCAGTAAGGGGGACAGGGACAATTCACCCCTCCACTTT. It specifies CASKGDRDNSPLHF.

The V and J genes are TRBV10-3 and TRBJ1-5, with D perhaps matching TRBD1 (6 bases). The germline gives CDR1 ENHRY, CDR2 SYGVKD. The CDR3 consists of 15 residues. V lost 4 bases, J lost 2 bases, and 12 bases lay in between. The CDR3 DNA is TGTGCCATCAGTGGCAGGGGATCGGGCAATCAGCCCCAGCATTTT. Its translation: CAISGRGSGNQPQHF.